The 29 T cell receptor beta chains in this list originate from one sample, sequenced in a study of beta chain features in type 1 diabetes. Isolated RNA was reverse transcribed in full, so expressed TCRB transcripts were sequenced. Generated by immunoSEQ multiplex PCR, the TCRdb table keeps only in-frame clones and is missing some. The sample shows 250,000 or so clones, about 71% of them seen only once. The source material was naive CD4+ T cells from blood. The receptor source for this set is a young man in good health.

The genes are TRBV29-1 and TRBJ1-1; 7 bases agree with TRBD1. CDR1 and CDR2 from the germline V gene are SQVTM and ANQGSEA. V was clipped by 7 bases and J by 0 bases; unmatched bases: 8. This CDR3 spans 14 amino acids. The CDR3 is CSGGPTGMNTEAFF. In nucleotides, the CDR3 is TGCAGCGGGGGCCCGACAGGGATGAACACTGAAGCTTTCTTT.

The count of this clone is one. This CDR3 is CASSLGNSGEAFF. The CDR3 DNA reads TGTGCCAGCAGCCTTGGAAACAGCGGTGAAGCTTTCTTT. The gene calls are TRBV6-6 and TRBJ1-1; D remains ambiguous. Germline CDR1 MNHNY, CDR2 SVGAGI (reference sequence). Trimming left V 6 bases short and J 7 bases short, with 15 bases between. This CDR3 is 13 amino acids long.

In regard to this clone: Other DNA sequences in this specimen translate into the identical CDR3. This chain uses TRBV29-1 with TRBJ2-7; D remains unclear. V lost 1 base to trimming and J lost 2 bases, with 9 bases between them. In germline, CDR1 is SQVTM, CDR2 ANQGSEA. The CDR3 is 13 amino acids. In DNA form, the CDR3 reads TGCAGCGTTGAAGTACGGTACACCTACGAGCAGTACTTC. As protein: CSVEVRYTYEQYF.

The chain employs TRBV7-2 and TRBJ2-7; D remains unclear. V was cut by 7 bases and J by 2 bases, with 12 bases left in between. The germline CDR1 and CDR2 sequences are SGHTA and FQGNSA. This CDR3 is 13 amino acids long. CDR3 DNA sequence: TGTGCCAGCACCTCGACGGGTCCCTACGAGCAGTACTTC. Its protein product is CASTSTGPYEQYF.

This clone occurred once. CDR3 DNA: TGCAGTGCTAGAGACGTGAGTTGGGAGTATTTT. It codes for CSARDVSWEYF. This chain links TRBV20-1 with TRBJ2-3; D is undetermined. The CDR3 length is 11 residues. From germline, CDR1 is DFQATT and CDR2 SNEGSKA (reference sequence). The V end lost 0 bases, the J end lost 13 bases, and 11 bases lay between the germline ends.

The chain uses TRBV30 and TRBJ1-5, with a tentative D call TRBD1 (6 bases). V dropped 1 base and J dropped 5 bases, with 12 bases sitting between them. The germline CDR1 and CDR2 sequences are GTSNPN and SVGIG (reference sequence). The CDR3 is 14 amino acids. CDR3 in amino acids: CAWSGLRTDQPQHF. The CDR3, as DNA: TGTGCCTGGAGTGGACTACGGACAGATCAGCCCCAGCATTTT.

The chain has TRBV15 and TRBJ2-1, with D perhaps TRBD1 or TRBD2 (5 bases each). Deletions cut 5 bases from V and 13 bases from J, with 12 bases between. CDR3 length: 11 amino acids. CDR1 and CDR2 (germline): LNHNV, YYDKDF (reference sequence). CDR3 sequence: CATSGRDHQFF. The DNA for the CDR3 is TGTGCCACCAGCGGTCGGGACCACCAGTTCTTC.

The V and J genes are TRBV28 and TRBJ2-5, with 8 bases matching TRBD2. Germline V gene lookup returns CDR1 MDHEN and CDR2 SYDVKM. CDR3 size: 14 residues. After removal of 7 bases from V and 5 bases from J, the junction contained 9 bases not matched to a gene. This chain's CDR3 is CASMREALVETQYF. CDR3 nucleotide sequence: TGTGCCAGCATGCGGGAGGCCCTTGTGGAGACCCAGTACTTC.

The V gene is TRBV29-1, the J gene TRBJ1-1; D unclear. The CDR3 loop spans 14 amino acids. The germline V gene has CDR1 SQVTM and CDR2 ANQGSEA. Trimming took 7 bases from V and 1 from J, leaving 16 bases between them. This chain's CDR3 is CSAWRLNSNTEAFF. As DNA, the CDR3 is TGCAGCGCCTGGAGGCTGAACTCGAACACTGAAGCTTTCTTT.

This clone has only a few counts. The gene calls are TRBV21-1 and TRBJ2-5; the DNA was not used to check the table's D call, TRBD2. TRBV21-1 is a recognized pseudogene. The CDR3 length is 20 residues. The CDR3 protein is CASSRGTSAQRRGPQETQYF. The CDR3 bases are TGTGCCAGCAGCAGAGGGACTAGCGCACAGAGACGGGGACCCCAAGAGACCCAGTACTTC.

For the CDR3, the DNA is TGTGCCAGCAGCCCTAAGACGGAGACCCAGTACTTC. This encodes CASSPKTETQYF. This chain connects TRBV7-2 to TRBJ2-5; D is uncertain. Per the germline V gene, CDR1 is SGHTA and CDR2 is FQGNSA. The length of the CDR3 is 12 residues. V was shortened by 5 bases and J by 5 bases, with 9 bases between the two germline ends.

This clone turned up a few times. V usage is TRBV28 and J usage is TRBJ1-2; no firm D call. The length of the CDR3 is 10 residues. CDR1 MDHEN and CDR2 SYDVKM come from the germline V gene. V was shortened by 5 bases and J by 2 bases, with 0 bases between the two germline ends. The CDR3 nucleotides are TGTGCCAGCAGTAACTATGGCTACACCTTC. Amino acid sequence: CASSNYGYTF.

The J gene is TRBJ1-1, the V gene TRBV27, with unresolved D. V shed 3 bases and J shed 2 bases, with 10 bases lying between them. The CDR3 contains 14 residues. Looked up from germline, CDR1 is MNHEY and CDR2 is SMNVEV (reference sequence). The CDR3 loop is CASSLGRFNTEAFF. CDR3 coding DNA: TGTGCCAGCAGTTTGGGCAGATTCAACACTGAAGCTTTCTTT.

The CDR3 nucleotides are TGTGCCAGCAGCAGACTAGCGGGAGGGCTCCAATGGCAGTTCTTC. Its protein product is CASSRLAGGLQWQFF. V is TRBV7-8 and J is TRBJ2-1; 14 bases match TRBD2. The germline CDR1 and CDR2 sequences are SGHVS and FQNEAQ. The V segment lost 5 bases and the J segment 12 bases; nucleotides outside the gene matches: 9. This CDR3 is 15 amino acids long.

The chain couples TRBV9 to TRBJ2-3, with 9 bases matching TRBD2. The germline CDR1 and CDR2 sequences are SGDLS and YYNGEE. The CDR3 is 16 residues long. V was pared by 2 bases and J by 6 bases, with 10 bases of the junction left unmatched. DNA for the CDR3: TGTGCCAGCAGCGTGTCTAGCGGGATTAACGGGGATACGCAGTATTTT. It encodes CASSVSSGINGDTQYF.

V usage is TRBV5-4 and J usage is TRBJ2-1; 8 bases map to TRBD2. Germline-derived CDR1 and CDR2 are SGHNT and YYREEE (reference sequence). The ends lost 5 bases at V and 4 bases at J; junction bases unmatched: 8. The CDR3 extends over 15 amino acids. Written as DNA, the CDR3 is TGTGCCAGCAGGTCACCGGGGGGGCCGTACAATGAGCAGTTCTTC. It is translated as CASRSPGGPYNEQFF.

J is TRBJ2-7 and V is TRBV15; 8 bases match TRBD2. The germline V gene has CDR1 LNHNV and CDR2 YYDKDF (reference sequence). This CDR3 comprises 15 residues. J was trimmed by 3 bases and V by 2 bases; bases with no gene match: 6. The CDR3 sequence: CATSRPRGGNYEQYF. CDR3 DNA: TGTGCCACCAGCAGACCCCGGGGGGGAAACTACGAGCAGTACTTC.

The rearrangement links TRBV27 to TRBJ1-5; 7 bases line up with TRBD1. CDR3 length equals 14 residues. J gave up 3 bases and V 5 bases, and 4 bases lay outside the gene matches. Per germline, CDR1 MNHEY and CDR2 SMNVEV (reference sequence). CDR3 region: CASSPDRINQPQHF. The CDR3 DNA reads TGTGCCAGCAGTCCGGACAGGATCAATCAGCCCCAGCATTTT.

The V call is TRBV5-6, the J call TRBJ2-2; 10 bases match TRBD2. V lost 2 bases, J lost 2 bases, and 12 bases stayed unmatched. Germline V gene data show CDR1 as SGHDT and CDR2 as YYEEEE. The CDR3 has 19 amino acids. Here the CDR3 DNA reads TGTGCCAGCAGCTTCTGGTATGCAGGACTAGCGGACAACACCGGGGAGCTGTTTTTT. Translated: CASSFWYAGLADNTGELFF.

V is TRBV10-3 and J is TRBJ2-7; TRBD2 aligns across 7 bases. CDR1 ENHRY and CDR2 SYGVKD come from the germline V gene. Germline trimming cut 6 bases from V and 1 base from J; bases unmatched to any gene: 3. CDR3 length: 13 amino acids. The CDR3 sequence is CAIRPSGSYEQYF. The CDR3 nucleotides read TGTGCCATCAGGCCTAGCGGATCCTACGAGCAGTACTTC.

The chain carries TRBV6-5 and TRBJ2-5; no clear D. V lost 5 bases to trimming and J lost 4 bases, with 17 bases between them. CDR1 and CDR2 (germline): MNHEY, SVGAGI. CDR3 length equals 15 residues. The CDR3 reads CASSPTLVPVETQYF. The CDR3, as DNA: TGTGCCAGCAGTCCTACCTTGGTTCCAGTAGAGACCCAGTACTTC.

The chain recombines TRBV7-9 with TRBJ2-5, with D uncertain. The CDR3 covers 15 residues. V dropped 8 bases and J dropped 4 bases, with 20 bases sitting between them. The germline V gene has CDR1 SEHNR and CDR2 FQNEAQ (reference sequence). CDR3 sequence: CASGLGDGVRETQYF. CDR3 nucleotides: TGTGCCAGCGGGCTAGGAGACGGTGTGAGAGAGACCCAGTACTTC.

The chain links TRBV7-2 to TRBJ2-6; a weak D match, TRBD2 (6 bases). The length of the CDR3 is 18 residues. The germline V and J ends were trimmed by 4 bases and 0 bases, with 16 bases remaining between them. CDR1 and CDR2 from the germline V gene are SGHTA and FQGNSA. Written as DNA, the CDR3 is TGTGCCAGCAGCTCGCGGGGAGGACATCCCTCTGGGGCCAACGTCCTGACTTTC. The encoded protein is CASSSRGGHPSGANVLTF.

The gene calls are TRBV4-3 and TRBJ2-1, with no clear D. The CDR3 consists of 11 residues. V shed 2 bases and J shed 9 bases, with 5 bases lying between them. CDR1 is LGHNA and CDR2 is YSLEER in the germline V gene. This CDR3 reads CASSQLGEQFF. The CDR3, as DNA: TGCGCCAGCAGCCAATTAGGTGAGCAGTTCTTC.

The chain is built from TRBV7-9 and TRBJ2-7; perhaps TRBD1 as D (6 bases). The V end lost 4 bases, the J end lost 2 bases, and 12 bases lay between the germline ends. The CDR3 contains 14 residues. Germline CDR1 and CDR2: SEHNR and FQNEAQ (reference sequence). The CDR3 bases are TGTGCCAGCAGCTCAACAGGGAATGCCTACGAGCAGTACTTC. The encoded protein is CASSSTGNAYEQYF.

This clone was found a few times. The chain recombines TRBV29-1 with TRBJ2-3; TRBD1 aligns across 7 bases. The CDR3 covers 12 residues. Germline V gene data show CDR1 as SQVTM and CDR2 as ANQGSEA. V shed 3 bases, J shed 11 bases, and the junction held 8 bases outside the gene matches. The DNA for the CDR3 is TGCAGCGTTGACCGACAGGGTTGGAAGCAGTATTTT. Protein sequence: CSVDRQGWKQYF.

This clone has more than one count but fewer than ten. The chain has TRBV21-1 and TRBJ2-5; TRBD1, the table's D call, lacks a check against the DNA. TRBV21-1 is annotated as a pseudogene. This CDR3 comprises 13 residues. CDR3 bases: TGTGCCAGCAGCAAGGCTAGGGGGGAGACCCAGTACTTC. Its translation is CASSKARGETQYF.

This clone occurred a few times. This CDR3 is also generated by other DNA sequences in the sample. The V and J genes are TRBV29-1 and TRBJ2-7; D gene ambiguous. Trimming stripped 5 bases from V and 0 bases from J, with 5 bases between. Germline V gene sequence: CDR1 SQVTM, CDR2 ANQGSEA. The CDR3 is 11 amino acids. Here the CDR3 reads CSVLLSYEQYF. The CDR3 coding sequence is TGCAGCGTTTTGCTCTCCTACGAGCAGTACTTC.

J is TRBJ1-1 and V is TRBV15, with no clear D. Germline assignment: CDR1 LNHNV and CDR2 YYDKDF (reference sequence). Trimming removed 0 bases at V and 5 bases at J, with 10 bases between. The CDR3 totals 14 residues. The CDR3 loop reads CATSREEGWTEAFF. The CDR3 bases are TGTGCCACCAGCAGAGAAGAGGGTTGGACTGAAGCTTTCTTT.